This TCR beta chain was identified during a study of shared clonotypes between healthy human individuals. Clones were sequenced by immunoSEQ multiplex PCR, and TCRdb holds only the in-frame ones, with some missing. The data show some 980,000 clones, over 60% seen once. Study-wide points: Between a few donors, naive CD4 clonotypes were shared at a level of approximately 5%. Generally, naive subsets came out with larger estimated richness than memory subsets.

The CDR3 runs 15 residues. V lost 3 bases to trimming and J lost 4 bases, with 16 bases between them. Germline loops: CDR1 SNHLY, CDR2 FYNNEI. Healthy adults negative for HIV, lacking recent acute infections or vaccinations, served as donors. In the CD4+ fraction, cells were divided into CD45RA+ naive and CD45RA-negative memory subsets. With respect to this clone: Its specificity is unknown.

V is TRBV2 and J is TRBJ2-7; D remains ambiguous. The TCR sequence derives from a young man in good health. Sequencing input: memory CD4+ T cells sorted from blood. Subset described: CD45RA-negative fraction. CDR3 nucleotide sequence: TGTGCCAGCAGTGACCTTTTTGAGTTAATGTACGAGCAGTACTTC. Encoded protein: CASSDLFELMYEQYF.